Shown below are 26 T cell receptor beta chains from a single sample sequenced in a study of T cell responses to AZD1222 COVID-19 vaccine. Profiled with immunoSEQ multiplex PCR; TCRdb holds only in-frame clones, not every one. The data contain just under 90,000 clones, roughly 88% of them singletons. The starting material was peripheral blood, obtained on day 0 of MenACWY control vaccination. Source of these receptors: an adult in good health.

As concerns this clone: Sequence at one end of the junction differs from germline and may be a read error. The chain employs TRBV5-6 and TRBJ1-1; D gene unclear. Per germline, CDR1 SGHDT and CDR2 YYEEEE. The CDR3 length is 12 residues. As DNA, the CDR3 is TGTGCCAGCAGCTTCCAGATAAAACGGACCCACTTT. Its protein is CASSFQIKRTHF. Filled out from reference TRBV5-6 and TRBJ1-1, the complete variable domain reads DAGVTQSPTHLIKTRGQQVTLRCSPKSGHDTVSWYQQALGQGPQFIFQYYEEEERQRGNFPDRFSGHQFPNYSSELNVNALLLGDSALYLCASSFQIKRTHFGQGTRLTVV.

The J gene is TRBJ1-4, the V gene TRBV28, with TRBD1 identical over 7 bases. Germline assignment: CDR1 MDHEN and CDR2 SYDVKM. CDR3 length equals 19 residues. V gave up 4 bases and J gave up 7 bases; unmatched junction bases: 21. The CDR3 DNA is TGTGCCAGCAGTTCCGATCACAGTTCCCGTGGACAGGATGTTGAAAAACTGTTTTTT. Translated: CASSSDHSSRGQDVEKLFF.

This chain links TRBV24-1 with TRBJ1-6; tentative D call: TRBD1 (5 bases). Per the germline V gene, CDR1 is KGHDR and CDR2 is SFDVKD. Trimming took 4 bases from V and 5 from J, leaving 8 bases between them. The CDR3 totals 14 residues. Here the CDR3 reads CATSERGNNSPLHF. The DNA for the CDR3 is TGTGCCACCAGTGAAAGGGGAAATAATTCACCCCTCCACTTT.

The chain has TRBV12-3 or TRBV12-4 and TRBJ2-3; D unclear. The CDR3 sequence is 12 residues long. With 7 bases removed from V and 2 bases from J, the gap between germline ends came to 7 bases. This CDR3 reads CASTPNTDTQYF. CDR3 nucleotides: TGTGCCAGCACCCCTAACACAGATACGCAGTATTTT.

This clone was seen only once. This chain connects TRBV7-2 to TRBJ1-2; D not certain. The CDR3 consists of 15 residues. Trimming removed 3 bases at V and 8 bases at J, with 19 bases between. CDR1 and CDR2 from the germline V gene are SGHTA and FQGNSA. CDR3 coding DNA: TGTGCCAGCAGCTTTGCAAGGGAAGCTATGGACGGCTACACCTTC. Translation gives CASSFAREAMDGYTF.

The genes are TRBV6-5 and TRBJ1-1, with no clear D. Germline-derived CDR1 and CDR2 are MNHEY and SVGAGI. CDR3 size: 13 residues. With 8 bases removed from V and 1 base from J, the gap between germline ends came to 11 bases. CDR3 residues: CASSLVENTEAFF. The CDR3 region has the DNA TGTGCCAGCTCCCTGGTGGAGAACACTGAAGCTTTCTTT.

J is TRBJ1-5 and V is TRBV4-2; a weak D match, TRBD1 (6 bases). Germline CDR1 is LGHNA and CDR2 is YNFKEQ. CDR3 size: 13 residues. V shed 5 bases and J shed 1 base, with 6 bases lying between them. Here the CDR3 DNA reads TGTGCCAGCAGCGGGGGCAGCAATCAGCCCCAGCATTTT. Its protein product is CASSGGSNQPQHF.

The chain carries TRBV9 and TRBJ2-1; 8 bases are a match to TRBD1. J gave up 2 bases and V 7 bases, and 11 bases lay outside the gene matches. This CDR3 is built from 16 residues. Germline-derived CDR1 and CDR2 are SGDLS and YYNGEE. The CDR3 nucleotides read TGTGCCAGCCACGCGCAGGGGGCCTATCCCTACAATGAGCAGTTCTTC. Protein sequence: CASHAQGAYPYNEQFF.

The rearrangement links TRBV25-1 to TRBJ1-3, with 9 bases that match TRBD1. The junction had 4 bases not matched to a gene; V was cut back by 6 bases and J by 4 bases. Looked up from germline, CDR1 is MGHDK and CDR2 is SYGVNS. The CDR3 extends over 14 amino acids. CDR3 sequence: CASRDRGSGNTIYF. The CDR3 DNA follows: TGTGCCAGCAGGGACAGGGGATCAGGAAACACCATATATTTT.

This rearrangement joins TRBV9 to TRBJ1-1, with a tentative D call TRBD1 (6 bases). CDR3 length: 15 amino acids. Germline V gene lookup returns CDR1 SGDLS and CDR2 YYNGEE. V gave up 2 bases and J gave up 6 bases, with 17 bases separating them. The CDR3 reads CASSVKERGLAEAFF. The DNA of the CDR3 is TGTGCCAGCAGCGTGAAGGAGAGGGGGTTGGCTGAAGCTTTCTTT.

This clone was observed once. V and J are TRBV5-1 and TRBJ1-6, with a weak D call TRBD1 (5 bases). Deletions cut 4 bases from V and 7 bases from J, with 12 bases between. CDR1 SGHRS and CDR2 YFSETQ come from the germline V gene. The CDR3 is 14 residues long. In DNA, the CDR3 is TGCGCCAGCAGCCAGGGAGGAGGGAATTCACCCCTCCACTTT. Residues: CASSQGGGNSPLHF. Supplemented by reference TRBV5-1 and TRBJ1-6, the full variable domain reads KAGVTQTPRYLIKTRGQQVTLSCSPISGHRSVSWYQQTPGQGLQFLFEYFSETQRNKGNFPGRFSGRQFSNSRSEMNVSTLELGDSALYLCASSQGGGNSPLHFGNGTRLTVT.

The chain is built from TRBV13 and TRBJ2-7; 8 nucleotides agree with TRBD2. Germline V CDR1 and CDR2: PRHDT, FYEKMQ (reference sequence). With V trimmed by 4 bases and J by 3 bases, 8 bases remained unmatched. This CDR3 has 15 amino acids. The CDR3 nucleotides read TGTGCCAGCAGCTCCAGTCTAGCGGGTTTCTACGAGCAGTACTTC. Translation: CASSSSLAGFYEQYF.

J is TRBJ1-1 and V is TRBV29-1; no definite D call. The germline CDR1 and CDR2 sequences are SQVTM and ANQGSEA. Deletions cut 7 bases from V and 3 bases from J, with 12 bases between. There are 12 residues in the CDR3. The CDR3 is CSARSLDTEAFF. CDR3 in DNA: TGCAGCGCAAGAAGTTTGGACACTGAAGCTTTCTTT.

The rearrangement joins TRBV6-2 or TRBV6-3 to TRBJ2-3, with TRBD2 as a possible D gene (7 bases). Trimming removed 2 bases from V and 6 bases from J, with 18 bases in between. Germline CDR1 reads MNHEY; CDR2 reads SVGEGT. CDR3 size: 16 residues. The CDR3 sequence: CASSYPRGAGGDTQYF. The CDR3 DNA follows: TGTGCCAGCAGTTACCCCCGGGGGGCCGGAGGGGATACGCAGTATTTT.

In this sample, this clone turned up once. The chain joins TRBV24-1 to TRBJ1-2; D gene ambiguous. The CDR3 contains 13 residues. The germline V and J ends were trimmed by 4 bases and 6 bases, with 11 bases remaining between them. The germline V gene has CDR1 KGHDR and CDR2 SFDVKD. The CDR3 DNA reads TGTGCCACCAGTGACCGGACCGTAAATGGCTACACCTTC. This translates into CATSDRTVNGYTF.

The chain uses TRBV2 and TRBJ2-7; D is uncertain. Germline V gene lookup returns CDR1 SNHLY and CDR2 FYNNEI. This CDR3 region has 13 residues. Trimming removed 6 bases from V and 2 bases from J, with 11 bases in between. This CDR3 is CASRSSSPYEQYF. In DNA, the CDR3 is TGTGCCAGCAGGTCAAGTAGTCCCTACGAGCAGTACTTC. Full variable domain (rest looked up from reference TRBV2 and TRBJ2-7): EPEVTQTPSHQVTQMGQEVILRCVPISNHLYFYWYRQILGQKVEFLVSFYNNEISEKSEIFDDQFSVERPDGSNFTLKIRSTKLEDSAMYFCASRSSSPYEQYFGPGTRLTVT.

The CDR3: CASSPNLNRGSGNTIYF. The CDR3 region has the DNA TGTGCCAGCAGTCCCAATCTCAACAGGGGCTCTGGAAACACCATATATTTT. J is TRBJ1-3 and V is TRBV6-6, with TRBD1 matching 7 bases. The V gene's germline CDR1 is MNHNY and CDR2 SVGAGI (reference sequence). V was pared by 5 bases and J by 0 bases, with 10 bases of the junction left unmatched. The CDR3 has 17 residues.

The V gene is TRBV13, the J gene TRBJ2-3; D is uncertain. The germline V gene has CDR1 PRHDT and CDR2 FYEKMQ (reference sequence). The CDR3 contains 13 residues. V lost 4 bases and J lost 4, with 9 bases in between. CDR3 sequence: CASSSSGPDTQYF. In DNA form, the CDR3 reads TGTGCCAGCAGCTCCTCAGGACCAGATACGCAGTATTTT.

The CDR3 region has the DNA TGTGCCAGCTCACCAAGGGCAGGGGAACAGCCCCAGCATTTT. Protein product: CASSPRAGEQPQHF. This rearrangement joins TRBV18 to TRBJ1-5, with D possibly TRBD1 on 6 matching bases. V was pared by 2 bases and J by 7 bases, with 12 bases between. CDR1 KGHSH and CDR2 LQKENI come from the germline V gene. There are 14 residues in the CDR3. The full variable domain, in which reference TRBV18 and TRBJ1-5 provide the parts outside the CDR3, is NAGVMQNPRHLVRRRGQEARLRCSPMKGHSHVYWYRQLPEEGLKFMVYLQKENIIDESGMPKERFSAEFPKEGPSILRIQQVVRGDSAAYFCASSPRAGEQPQHFGDGTRLSIL.

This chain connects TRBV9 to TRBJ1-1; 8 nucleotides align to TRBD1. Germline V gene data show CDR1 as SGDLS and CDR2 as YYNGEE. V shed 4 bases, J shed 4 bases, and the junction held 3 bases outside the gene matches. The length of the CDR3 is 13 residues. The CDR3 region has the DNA TGTGCCAGCAGCTACACAGGGGGCACTGAAGCTTTCTTT. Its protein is CASSYTGGTEAFF. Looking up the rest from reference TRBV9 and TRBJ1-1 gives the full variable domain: DSGVTQTPKHLITATGQRVTLRCSPRSGDLSVYWYQQSLDQGLQFLIQYYNGEERAKGNILERFSAQQFPDLHSELNLSSLELGDSALYFCASSYTGGTEAFFGQGTRLTVV.

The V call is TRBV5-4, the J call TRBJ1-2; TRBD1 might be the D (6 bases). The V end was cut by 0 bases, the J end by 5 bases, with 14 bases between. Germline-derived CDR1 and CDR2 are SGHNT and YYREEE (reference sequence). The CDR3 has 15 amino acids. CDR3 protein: CASSLDRGGGYGYTF. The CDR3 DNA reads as TGTGCCAGCAGCTTGGACCGTGGAGGGGGGTATGGCTACACCTTC.

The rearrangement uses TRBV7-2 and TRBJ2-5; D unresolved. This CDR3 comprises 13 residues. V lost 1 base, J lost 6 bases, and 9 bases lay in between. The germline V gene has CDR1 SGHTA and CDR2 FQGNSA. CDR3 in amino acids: CASSLEGGKTQYF. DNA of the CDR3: TGTGCCAGCAGCTTAGAGGGTGGGAAGACCCAGTACTTC.

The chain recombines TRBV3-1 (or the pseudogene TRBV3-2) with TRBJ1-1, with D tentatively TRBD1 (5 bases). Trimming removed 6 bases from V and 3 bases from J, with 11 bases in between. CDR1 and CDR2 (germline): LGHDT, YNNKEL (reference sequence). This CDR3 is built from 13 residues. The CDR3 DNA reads TGTGCCAGCAGGACGGGGCCGCACACTGAAGCTTTCTTT. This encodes CASRTGPHTEAFF.

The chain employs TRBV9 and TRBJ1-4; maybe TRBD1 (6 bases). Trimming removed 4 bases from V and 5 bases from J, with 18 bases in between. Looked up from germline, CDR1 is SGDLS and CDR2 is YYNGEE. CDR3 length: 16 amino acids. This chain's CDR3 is CASSPRVGGGNEKLFF. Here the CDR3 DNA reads TGTGCCAGCAGCCCTAGGGTAGGGGGAGGAAATGAAAAACTGTTTTTT.

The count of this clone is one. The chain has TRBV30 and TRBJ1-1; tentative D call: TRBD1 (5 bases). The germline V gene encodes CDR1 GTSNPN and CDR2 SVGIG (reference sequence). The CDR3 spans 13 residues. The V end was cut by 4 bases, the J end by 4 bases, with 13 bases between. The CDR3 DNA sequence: TGTGCCTGGAATGTACCCGGGACCACTGAAGCTTTCTTT. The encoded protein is CAWNVPGTTEAFF.

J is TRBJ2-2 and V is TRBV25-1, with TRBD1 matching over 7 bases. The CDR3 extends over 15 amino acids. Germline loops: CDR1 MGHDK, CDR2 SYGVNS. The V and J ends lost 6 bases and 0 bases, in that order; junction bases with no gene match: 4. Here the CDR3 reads CASRDGTANTGELFF. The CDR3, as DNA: TGTGCCAGCAGGGACGGGACAGCGAACACCGGGGAGCTGTTTTTT.